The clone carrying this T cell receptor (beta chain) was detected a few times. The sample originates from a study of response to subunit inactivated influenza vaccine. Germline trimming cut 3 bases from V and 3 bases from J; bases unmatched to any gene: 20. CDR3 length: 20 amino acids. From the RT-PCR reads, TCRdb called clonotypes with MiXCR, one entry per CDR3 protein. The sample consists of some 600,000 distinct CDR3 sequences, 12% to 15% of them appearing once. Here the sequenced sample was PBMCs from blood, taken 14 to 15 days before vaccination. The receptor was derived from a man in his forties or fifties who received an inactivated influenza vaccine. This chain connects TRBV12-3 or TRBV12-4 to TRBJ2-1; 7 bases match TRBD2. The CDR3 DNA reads TGTGCCAGCAGTTTTTCTCCGCCCCCTCATCTAGCGGCGATCTACAATGAGCAGTTCTTC. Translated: CASSFSPPPHLAAIYNEQFF.